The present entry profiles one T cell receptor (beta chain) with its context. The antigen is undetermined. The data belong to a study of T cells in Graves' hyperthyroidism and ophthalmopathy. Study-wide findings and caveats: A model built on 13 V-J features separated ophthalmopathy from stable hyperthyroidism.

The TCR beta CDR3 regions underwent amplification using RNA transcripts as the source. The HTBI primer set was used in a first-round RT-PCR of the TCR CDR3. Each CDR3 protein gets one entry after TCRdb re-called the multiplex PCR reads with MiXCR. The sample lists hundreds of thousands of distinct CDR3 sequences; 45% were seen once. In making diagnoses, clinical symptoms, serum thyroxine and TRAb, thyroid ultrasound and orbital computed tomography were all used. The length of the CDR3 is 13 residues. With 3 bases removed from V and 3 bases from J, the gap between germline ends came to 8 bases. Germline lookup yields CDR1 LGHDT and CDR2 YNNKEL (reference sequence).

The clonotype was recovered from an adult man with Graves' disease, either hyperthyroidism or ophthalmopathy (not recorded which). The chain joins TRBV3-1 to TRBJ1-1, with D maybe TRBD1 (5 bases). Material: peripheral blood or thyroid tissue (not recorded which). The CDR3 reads CASSHRGYTEAFF. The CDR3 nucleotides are TGTGCCAGCAGCCATCGGGGCTACACTGAAGCTTTCTTT.